This TCR beta chain was observed in a study of blood T cell repertoires in COVID-19. Study as a whole: COVID-19 samples from acute and convalescent phases originated in the United States, Italy and Spain. T cells, B-cell-depleted T cells, or PBMCs provided the cDNA or gDNA that served as material.

V was clipped by 5 bases and J by 4 bases, with 13 bases between them. Germline CDR1 SGHRS, CDR2 YFSETQ. This CDR3 has 14 amino acids. How the authors handled the data: By means of reference gene primer amplification, nucleated cell counts were estimated. TCRdb's table, derived via immunoSEQ multiplex PCR, lists solely in-frame clones and lacks some. The V and J calls and clone size were taken over from that table, and D and trimming were inferred from the DNA. The sample shows roughly 80,000 clones, approximately 80% of them seen only once. This sequence was found in an elderly man with acute or convalescent COVID-19. This chain links TRBV5-1 with TRBJ1-3; D may be TRBD1 (6 bases). The specimen was peripheral blood. The CDR3 DNA reads as TGCGCCAGCAGGCGTACAGGGTCGGGAAACACCATATATTTT. Translation: CASRRTGSGNTIYF.